Listed below are T cell receptor beta chains from one sample, sequenced in a study of response to subunit inactivated influenza vaccine. TCRdb processed the RT-PCR reads anew with MiXCR; each CDR3 protein has one entry. The table includes over 750,000 distinct CDR3 sequences, 21% detected once. The sample in question was PBMCs from blood, obtained about 5 days after vaccination. Receptors were obtained from a man aged 50-59 years who received an inactivated influenza vaccine. CDR3s include the opening cysteine and the closing phenylalanine or tryptophan. The D gene is left open where the match is weak. Size is omitted from some rows. Given values are once, few, many or a class for expanded clones.

cdr3_nt: TGCAGCGTTGGACAGGTTCGAGAGACCCAGTACTTC; cdr3_aa: CSVGQVRETQYF; clone_size: few; d_call: -; v_call: TRBV29-1; j_call: TRBJ2-5
cdr3_nt: TGTGCCAGCTCACCACCGAACAGGGGGAACACCGGGGAGCTGTTTTTT; cdr3_aa: CASSPPNRGNTGELFF; clone_size: -; d_call: TRBD1; v_call: TRBV18; j_call: TRBJ2-2
cdr3_nt: TGTGCCAGCAGTTTCCCACCCGGGAGCCAAAACATTCAGTACTTC; cdr3_aa: CASSFPPGSQNIQYF; clone_size: few; d_call: -; v_call: TRBV12-3/TRBV12-4; j_call: TRBJ2-4
cdr3_nt: TGTGCCAGCAGCTTAGTAGTAAGACAGGGCCGGAATCAGCCCCAGCATTTT; cdr3_aa: CASSLVVRQGRNQPQHF; clone_size: -; d_call: TRBD1; v_call: TRBV7-8; j_call: TRBJ1-5
cdr3_nt: TGTGCCAGCAGCGATGAGGGACAGGGTTCCTACGAGCAGTACTTC; cdr3_aa: CASSDEGQGSYEQYF; clone_size: few; d_call: TRBD1; v_call: TRBV7-2; j_call: TRBJ2-7
cdr3_nt: TGCAGCACGAGTACGGGGGACTATGGCTACACCTTC; cdr3_aa: CSTSTGDYGYTF; clone_size: few; d_call: -; v_call: TRBV29-1; j_call: TRBJ1-2
cdr3_nt: TGTGCCAGCAGTCTCCGGGACCCCTCCGCCAGTCGAGAGACCCAGTACTTC; cdr3_aa: CASSLRDPSASRETQYF; clone_size: few; d_call: -; v_call: TRBV27; j_call: TRBJ2-5
cdr3_nt: TGTGCCAGCAGTCTCGGACAGGTTCTTTTGGGGACTGAAGCTTTCTTT; cdr3_aa: CASSLGQVLLGTEAFF; clone_size: once; d_call: TRBD1; v_call: TRBV12-3/TRBV12-4; j_call: TRBJ1-1
cdr3_nt: TGTGCCAGCACCCTCTCCGGACAGGGAAAAGCTAACTATGGCTACACCTTC; cdr3_aa: CASTLSGQGKANYGYTF; clone_size: -; d_call: TRBD1; v_call: TRBV12-3/TRBV12-4; j_call: TRBJ1-2
cdr3_nt: TGTGCCAGCAGCTTAGAGGGCAGGCCTCATAGATATGGCTACACCTTC; cdr3_aa: CASSLEGRPHRYGYTF; clone_size: -; d_call: -; v_call: TRBV7-9; j_call: TRBJ1-2
cdr3_nt: TGTGCCAGCAGCTTTGGGAGGGAATTCGAGCAGTACTTC; cdr3_aa: CASSFGREFEQYF; clone_size: -; d_call: TRBD2; v_call: TRBV7-2; j_call: TRBJ2-7
cdr3_nt: TGCGCCAGCAGCCCGACGGGCAGCACCCTTGGCTACACCTTC; cdr3_aa: CASSPTGSTLGYTF; clone_size: -; d_call: -; v_call: TRBV4-3; j_call: TRBJ1-2
cdr3_nt: TGTGCCAGCAGTTACTTGGGACTAGCGGTCCGTCAGCAGTTCTTC; cdr3_aa: CASSYLGLAVRQQFF; clone_size: -; d_call: TRBD2; v_call: TRBV6-2/TRBV6-3; j_call: TRBJ2-1
cdr3_nt: TGTGCCAGCAGCTTAGGACAGGGGCGCAACTATGGCTACACCTTC; cdr3_aa: CASSLGQGRNYGYTF; clone_size: -; d_call: TRBD1; v_call: TRBV7-2; j_call: TRBJ1-2
cdr3_nt: TGCAGTGCACCCGCGTCGGGGCAGGGAGGGGAGACCCAGTACTTC; cdr3_aa: CSAPASGQGGETQYF; clone_size: -; d_call: TRBD2; v_call: TRBV20-1; j_call: TRBJ2-5
cdr3_nt: TGCAGTGCTAGAGATCTAGGGACTTGGGGGACCTTC; cdr3_aa: CSARDLGTWGTF; clone_size: -; d_call: -; v_call: TRBV20-1; j_call: TRBJ1-2
cdr3_nt: TGTGCCAGCAGCTTAGGATGGGAGGATACGCAGTATTTT; cdr3_aa: CASSLGWEDTQYF; clone_size: -; d_call: -; v_call: TRBV7-9; j_call: TRBJ2-3
cdr3_nt: TGTGCCAGCAGTTTAAATGGTGGGGACTATTTCTACGAGCAGTACTTC; cdr3_aa: CASSLNGGDYFYEQYF; clone_size: many; d_call: TRBD2; v_call: TRBV12-3/TRBV12-4; j_call: TRBJ2-7
cdr3_nt: TGTGCCAGCAGCTTATTAGGGGAAGGCTACACCTTC; cdr3_aa: CASSLLGEGYTF; clone_size: few; d_call: -; v_call: TRBV7-9; j_call: TRBJ1-2
cdr3_nt: TGTGCCAGCAGCTTCGGGGATTCGAACACCGGGGAGCTGTTTTTT; cdr3_aa: CASSFGDSNTGELFF; clone_size: -; d_call: -; v_call: TRBV11-2; j_call: TRBJ2-2
cdr3_nt: TGTGCCAGCAGCGTTGCGCGGGAGCTGTTTTTT; cdr3_aa: CASSVARELFF; clone_size: -; d_call: -; v_call: TRBV12-3/TRBV12-4; j_call: TRBJ2-2
cdr3_nt: TGTGCCAGCAGCTTATCTTGGCTGGATTTATACAATGAGCAGTTCTTC; cdr3_aa: CASSLSWLDLYNEQFF; clone_size: few; d_call: -; v_call: TRBV5-5; j_call: TRBJ2-1
cdr3_nt: TGTGCCAGCAGCCCCTCAACAGGGGACGGATACAATGAGCAGTTCTTC; cdr3_aa: CASSPSTGDGYNEQFF; clone_size: -; d_call: TRBD1; v_call: TRBV7-9; j_call: TRBJ2-1
cdr3_nt: TGTGCCAGCGAGACAGGATCCTACAATGAGCAGTTCTTC; cdr3_aa: CASETGSYNEQFF; clone_size: few; d_call: -; v_call: TRBV7-9; j_call: TRBJ2-1
cdr3_nt: TGCGCCAGCAGCTTGGAGGGACTAGCGTCGTACAATGAGCAGTTCTTC; cdr3_aa: CASSLEGLASYNEQFF; clone_size: -; d_call: TRBD2; v_call: TRBV5-1; j_call: TRBJ2-1
cdr3_nt: TGTGCCACCGCCGACTCCACAGGCCCCTATGGCTACACCTTC; cdr3_aa: CATADSTGPYGYTF; clone_size: -; d_call: -; v_call: TRBV24-1; j_call: TRBJ1-2
cdr3_nt: TGTGCCAGCACCCATAGCGGTAGCTCCTACAATGAGCAGTTCTTC; cdr3_aa: CASTHSGSSYNEQFF; clone_size: few; d_call: -; v_call: TRBV25-1; j_call: TRBJ2-1
cdr3_nt: TGTGCCATCAGGCAGGGGAGTAGGTTCGAAGAGACCCAGTACTTC; cdr3_aa: CAIRQGSRFEETQYF; clone_size: -; d_call: -; v_call: TRBV10-3; j_call: TRBJ2-5
cdr3_nt: TGTGCCAGCAGCTTTGGACAGTTCTCCTATGGCTACACCTTC; cdr3_aa: CASSFGQFSYGYTF; clone_size: -; d_call: -; v_call: TRBV5-5; j_call: TRBJ1-2
cdr3_nt: TGTGCCAGCAGTTTTGACAGATCCTACAATGAGCAGTTCTTC; cdr3_aa: CASSFDRSYNEQFF; clone_size: few; d_call: -; v_call: TRBV27; j_call: TRBJ2-1
cdr3_nt: TGTGCCAGCAGTCCCGGACGAGCGACTCAGCAGTTCTTC; cdr3_aa: CASSPGRATQQFF; clone_size: many; d_call: -; v_call: TRBV12-3/TRBV12-4; j_call: TRBJ2-1
cdr3_nt: TGTGCCAGCAGTTCCGACGCACGGGGCCTTTACGAGCAGTACTTC; cdr3_aa: CASSSDARGLYEQYF; clone_size: -; d_call: -; v_call: TRBV6-5; j_call: TRBJ2-7
cdr3_nt: TGTGCCAGCAGCTTACTGGGGGGTGAATACGAGCAGTACTTC; cdr3_aa: CASSLLGGEYEQYF; clone_size: -; d_call: -; v_call: TRBV7-2; j_call: TRBJ2-7
cdr3_nt: TGTGCCAGCAGCGCTAGCGGGGGGGCCGGTGGTGAGCAGTTCTTC; cdr3_aa: CASSASGGAGGEQFF; clone_size: few; d_call: TRBD2; v_call: TRBV9; j_call: TRBJ2-1
cdr3_nt: TGCGCCAGCAGCCAAGAATCGGCGGGGTTGCAGTATTTT; cdr3_aa: CASSQESAGLQYF; clone_size: -; d_call: -; v_call: TRBV4-1; j_call: TRBJ2-3
cdr3_nt: TGTGCCATAGGCGGGGGAACAGATACGCAGTATTTT; cdr3_aa: CAIGGGTDTQYF; clone_size: few; d_call: TRBD2; v_call: TRBV6-6; j_call: TRBJ2-3
cdr3_nt: TGTGCCAGCAGCAAGACAGGTGACCAAGAGACCCAGTACTTC; cdr3_aa: CASSKTGDQETQYF; clone_size: few; d_call: -; v_call: TRBV11-2; j_call: TRBJ2-5
cdr3_nt: TGCAGTGCCAGCGCTCCGGGACCCTCCTACGAGCAGTACTTC; cdr3_aa: CSASAPGPSYEQYF; clone_size: few; d_call: -; v_call: TRBV20-1; j_call: TRBJ2-7
cdr3_nt: TGTGCCAGCAGTTTATCCCTAGCGGGGGGCGCAGATACGCAGTATTTT; cdr3_aa: CASSLSLAGGADTQYF; clone_size: -; d_call: TRBD2; v_call: TRBV27; j_call: TRBJ2-3
cdr3_nt: TGTGCCAGCAGCTTAGCGCTGCGACTAGCGGGCGATACGCAGTATTTT; cdr3_aa: CASSLALRLAGDTQYF; clone_size: -; d_call: TRBD2; v_call: TRBV7-9; j_call: TRBJ2-3
cdr3_nt: TGTGCCACCAGCAGAAAGAGCGGGGGGGCGGCAGATACGCAGTATTTT; cdr3_aa: CATSRKSGGAADTQYF; clone_size: -; d_call: TRBD2; v_call: TRBV15; j_call: TRBJ2-3
cdr3_nt: TGTGCCAGCAGCCCCCGACAGAAGGGCACCGGGGAGCTGTTTTTT; cdr3_aa: CASSPRQKGTGELFF; clone_size: -; d_call: -; v_call: TRBV9; j_call: TRBJ2-2
cdr3_nt: TGTGCTAGCAGCTTCGGAAGTACAGAGGGGGCCGGAGAGACCCAGTACTTC; cdr3_aa: CASSFGSTEGAGETQYF; clone_size: few; d_call: TRBD1; v_call: TRBV7-7; j_call: TRBJ2-5
cdr3_nt: TGTGCCAGCAGTTTTTGGGGGCTTACCTCCTACGAGCAGTACTTC; cdr3_aa: CASSFWGLTSYEQYF; clone_size: -; d_call: -; v_call: TRBV12-3/TRBV12-4; j_call: TRBJ2-7